What follows are 5 T cell receptor beta chains derived from one specimen sequenced in a study of blood T cell repertoires in COVID-19. Only in-frame clones appear in the TCRdb table, and some are missing; sequencing was by immunoSEQ multiplex PCR. The sample records roughly 110,000 clones, around 83% being singletons. Sequences were obtained from peripheral blood. The receptor source for this set is a man in his 70s with acute or convalescent COVID-19.

As regards this clone: Other DNA sequences in the same sample also yield this CDR3. This chain links TRBV6-5 with TRBJ2-2, with 8 bases fitting TRBD1. The CDR3 consists of 15 residues. CDR1 and CDR2 (germline): MNHEY, SVGAGI. V shed 6 bases and J 1 base; nucleotides not matched to a gene: 4. Here the CDR3 reads CASSPTGVNTGELFF. In DNA, the CDR3 is TGTGCCAGCAGCCCGACAGGGGTGAACACCGGGGAGCTGTTTTTT.

This clone has just a few counts. The rearrangement joins TRBV6-6 to TRBJ2-5; D gene ambiguous. Per germline, CDR1 MNHNY and CDR2 SVGAGI (reference sequence). Trimming removed 4 bases from V and 5 bases from J, with 14 bases in between. The CDR3 extends over 14 amino acids. As DNA, the CDR3 is TGTGCCAGCAGTTTCAACCCTACCGGGGAGACCCAGTACTTC. Translated: CASSFNPTGETQYF.

This clone was observed a few times. The chain combines TRBV4-3 with TRBJ2-2; D is possibly TRBD2 (6 bases). Trimming removed 0 bases at V and 2 bases at J, with 10 bases between. The CDR3 is 16 amino acids. Germline V gene data show CDR1 as LGHNA and CDR2 as YSLEER. This CDR3 is CASSQEGSGNTGELFF. The CDR3 DNA follows: TGCGCCAGCAGCCAAGAGGGTAGCGGAAACACCGGGGAGCTGTTTTTT.

V usage is TRBV19 and J usage is TRBJ1-4; 8 nucleotides line up with TRBD1. The CDR3 runs 14 residues. CDR1 is LNHDA, CDR2 SQIVND, per germline (reference sequence). V shed 9 bases and J 7 bases; nucleotides not matched to a gene: 10. CDR3 amino acids: CASINQGAAEKLFF. For the CDR3, the DNA is TGTGCCAGCATAAATCAGGGGGCGGCTGAAAAACTGTTTTTT.

About this clone: Other DNA sequences in this specimen translate into the identical CDR3. The rearrangement uses TRBV7-9 and TRBJ2-1; 9 nucleotides line up with TRBD2. Germline V gene lookup returns CDR1 SEHNR and CDR2 FQNEAQ (reference sequence). The J segment lost 2 bases and the V segment lost 6 bases, leaving 5 bases of the junction unmatched. The CDR3 sequence is 15 residues long. The CDR3 loop reads CASSLGLATYNEQFF. The CDR3 bases are TGTGCCAGCAGTCTAGGACTAGCGACCTACAATGAGCAGTTCTTC.